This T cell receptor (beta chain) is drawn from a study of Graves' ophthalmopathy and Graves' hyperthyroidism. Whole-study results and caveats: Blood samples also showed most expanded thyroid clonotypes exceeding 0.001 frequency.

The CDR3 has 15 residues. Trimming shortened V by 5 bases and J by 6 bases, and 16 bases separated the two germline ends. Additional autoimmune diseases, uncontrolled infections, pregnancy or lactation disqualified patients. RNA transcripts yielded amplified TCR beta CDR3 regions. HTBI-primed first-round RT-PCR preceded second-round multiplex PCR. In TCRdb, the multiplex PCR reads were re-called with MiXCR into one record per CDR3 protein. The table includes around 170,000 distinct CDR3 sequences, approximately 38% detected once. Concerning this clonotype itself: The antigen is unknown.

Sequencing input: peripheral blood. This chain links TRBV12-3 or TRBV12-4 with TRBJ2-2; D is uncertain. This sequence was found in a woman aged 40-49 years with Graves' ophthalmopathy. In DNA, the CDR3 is TGTGCCAGCAGTCCCCGGACGGAGCGACCCGGGGAGCTGTTTTTT. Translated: CASSPRTERPGELFF.